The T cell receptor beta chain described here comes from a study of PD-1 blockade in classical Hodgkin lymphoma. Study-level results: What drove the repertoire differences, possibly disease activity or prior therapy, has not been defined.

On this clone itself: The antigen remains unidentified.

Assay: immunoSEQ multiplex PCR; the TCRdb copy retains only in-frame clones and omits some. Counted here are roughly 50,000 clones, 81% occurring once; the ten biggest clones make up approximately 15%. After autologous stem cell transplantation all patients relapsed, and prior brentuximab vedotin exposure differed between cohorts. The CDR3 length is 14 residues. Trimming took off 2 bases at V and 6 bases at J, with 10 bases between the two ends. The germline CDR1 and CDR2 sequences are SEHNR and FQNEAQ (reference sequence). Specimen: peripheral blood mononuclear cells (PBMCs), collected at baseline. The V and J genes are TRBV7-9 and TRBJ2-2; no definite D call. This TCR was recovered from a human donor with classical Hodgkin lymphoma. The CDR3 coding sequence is TGTGCCAGCAGCTTAAAGGAACCGCCCGGGGAGCTGTTTTTT. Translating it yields CASSLKEPPGELFF.